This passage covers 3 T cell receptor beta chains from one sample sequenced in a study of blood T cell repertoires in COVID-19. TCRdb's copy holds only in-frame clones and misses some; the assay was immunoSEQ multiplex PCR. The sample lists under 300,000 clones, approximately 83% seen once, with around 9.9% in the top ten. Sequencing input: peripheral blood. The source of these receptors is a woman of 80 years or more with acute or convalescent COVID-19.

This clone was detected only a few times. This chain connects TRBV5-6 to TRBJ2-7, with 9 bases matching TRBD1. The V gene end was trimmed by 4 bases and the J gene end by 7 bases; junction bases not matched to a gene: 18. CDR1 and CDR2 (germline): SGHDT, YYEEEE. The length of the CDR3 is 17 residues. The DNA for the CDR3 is TGTGCCAGCAGCCGAGGGCTTGGTGGACAGGGGTCGGGGGAGCAGTACTTC. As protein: CASSRGLGGQGSGEQYF. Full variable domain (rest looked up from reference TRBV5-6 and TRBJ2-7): DAGVTQSPTHLIKTRGQQVTLRCSPKSGHDTVSWYQQALGQGPQFIFQYYEEEERQRGNFPDRFSGHQFPNYSSELNVNALLLGDSALYLCASSRGLGGQGSGEQYFGPGTRLTVT.

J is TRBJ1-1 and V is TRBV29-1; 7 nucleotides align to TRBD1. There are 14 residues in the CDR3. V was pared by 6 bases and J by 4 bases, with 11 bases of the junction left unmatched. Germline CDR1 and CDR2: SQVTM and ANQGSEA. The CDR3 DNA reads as TGCAGCGTAGGAGAGTCGACAGGGCGCACTGAAGCTTTCTTT. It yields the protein CSVGESTGRTEAFF.

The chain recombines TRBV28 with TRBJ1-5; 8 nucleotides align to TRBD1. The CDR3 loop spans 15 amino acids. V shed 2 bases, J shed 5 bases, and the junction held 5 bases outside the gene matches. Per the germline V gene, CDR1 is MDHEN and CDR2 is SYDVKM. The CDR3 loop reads CASSLRTGSYQPQHF. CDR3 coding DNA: TGTGCCAGCAGTTTAAGGACAGGGAGTTATCAGCCCCAGCATTTT.